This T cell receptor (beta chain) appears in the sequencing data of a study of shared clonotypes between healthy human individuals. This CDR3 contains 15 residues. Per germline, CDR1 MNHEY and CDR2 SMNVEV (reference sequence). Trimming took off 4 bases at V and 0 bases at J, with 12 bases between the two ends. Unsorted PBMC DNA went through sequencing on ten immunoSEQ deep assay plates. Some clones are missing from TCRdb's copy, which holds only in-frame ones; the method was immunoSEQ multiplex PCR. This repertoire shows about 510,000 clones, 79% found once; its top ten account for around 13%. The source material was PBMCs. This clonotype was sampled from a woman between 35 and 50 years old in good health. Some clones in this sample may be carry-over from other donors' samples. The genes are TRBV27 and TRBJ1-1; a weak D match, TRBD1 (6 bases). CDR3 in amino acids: CASSSPQGMNTEAFF. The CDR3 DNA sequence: TGTGCCAGCAGTTCACCCCAGGGGATGAACACTGAAGCTTTCTTT.